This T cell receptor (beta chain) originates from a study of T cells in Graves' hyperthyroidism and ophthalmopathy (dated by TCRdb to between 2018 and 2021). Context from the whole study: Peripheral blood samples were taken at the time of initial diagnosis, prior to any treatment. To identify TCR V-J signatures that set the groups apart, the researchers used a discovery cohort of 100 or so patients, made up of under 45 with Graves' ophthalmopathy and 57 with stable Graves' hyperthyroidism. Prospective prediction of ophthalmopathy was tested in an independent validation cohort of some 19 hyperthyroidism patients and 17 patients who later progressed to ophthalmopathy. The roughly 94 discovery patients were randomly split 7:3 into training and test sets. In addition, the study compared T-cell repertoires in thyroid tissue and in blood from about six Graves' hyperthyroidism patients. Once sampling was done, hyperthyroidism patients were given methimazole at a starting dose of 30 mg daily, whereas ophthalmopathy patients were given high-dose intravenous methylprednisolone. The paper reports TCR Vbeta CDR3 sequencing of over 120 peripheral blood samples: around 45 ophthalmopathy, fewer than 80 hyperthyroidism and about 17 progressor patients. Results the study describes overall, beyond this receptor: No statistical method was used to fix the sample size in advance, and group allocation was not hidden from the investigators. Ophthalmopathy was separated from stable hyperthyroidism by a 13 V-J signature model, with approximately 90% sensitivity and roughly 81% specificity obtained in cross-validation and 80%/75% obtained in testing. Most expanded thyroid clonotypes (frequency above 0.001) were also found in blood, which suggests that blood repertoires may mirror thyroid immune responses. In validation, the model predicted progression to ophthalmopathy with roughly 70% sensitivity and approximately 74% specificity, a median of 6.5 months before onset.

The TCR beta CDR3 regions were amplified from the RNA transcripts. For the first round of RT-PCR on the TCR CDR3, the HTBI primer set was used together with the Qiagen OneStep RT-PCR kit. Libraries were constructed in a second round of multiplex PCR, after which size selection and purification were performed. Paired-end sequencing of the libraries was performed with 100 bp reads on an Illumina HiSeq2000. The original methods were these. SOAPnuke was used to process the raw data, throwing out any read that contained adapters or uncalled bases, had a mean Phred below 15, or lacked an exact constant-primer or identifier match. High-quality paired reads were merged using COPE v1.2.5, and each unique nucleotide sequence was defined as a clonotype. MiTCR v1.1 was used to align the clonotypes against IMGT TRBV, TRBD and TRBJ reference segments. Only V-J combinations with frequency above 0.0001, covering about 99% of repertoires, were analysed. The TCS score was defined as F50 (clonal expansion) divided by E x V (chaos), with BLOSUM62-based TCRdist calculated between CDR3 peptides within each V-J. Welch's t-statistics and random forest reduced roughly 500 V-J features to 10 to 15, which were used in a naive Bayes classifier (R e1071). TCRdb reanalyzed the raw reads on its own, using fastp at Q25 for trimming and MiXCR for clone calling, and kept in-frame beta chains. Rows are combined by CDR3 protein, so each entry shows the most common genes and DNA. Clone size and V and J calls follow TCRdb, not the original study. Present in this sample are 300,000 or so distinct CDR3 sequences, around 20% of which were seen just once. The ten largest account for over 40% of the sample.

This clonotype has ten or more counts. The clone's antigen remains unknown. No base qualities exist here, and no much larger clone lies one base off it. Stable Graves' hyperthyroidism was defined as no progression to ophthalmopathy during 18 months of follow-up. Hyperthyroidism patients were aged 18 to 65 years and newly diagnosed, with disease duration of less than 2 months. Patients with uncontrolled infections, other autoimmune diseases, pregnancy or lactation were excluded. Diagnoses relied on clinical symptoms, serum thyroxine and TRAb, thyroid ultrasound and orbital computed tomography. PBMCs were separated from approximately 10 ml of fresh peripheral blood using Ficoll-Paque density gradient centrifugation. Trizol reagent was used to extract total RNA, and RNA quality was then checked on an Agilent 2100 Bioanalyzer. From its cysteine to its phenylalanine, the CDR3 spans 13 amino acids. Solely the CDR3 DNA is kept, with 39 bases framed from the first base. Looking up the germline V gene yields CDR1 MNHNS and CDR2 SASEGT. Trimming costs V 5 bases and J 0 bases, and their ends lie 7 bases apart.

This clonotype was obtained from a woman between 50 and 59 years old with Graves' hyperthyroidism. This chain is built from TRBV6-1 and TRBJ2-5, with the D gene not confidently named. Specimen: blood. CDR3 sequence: CASSSAYQETQYF. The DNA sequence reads TGTGCCAGCAGTTCTGCGTACCAAGAGACCCAGTACTTC.